This T cell receptor (beta chain) was captured in a study of shared clonotypes between healthy human individuals. CD45RO-negative cells were positively selected for CCR7, leaving out terminally differentiated effector memory CD45RA+ cells. Some clones are missing from TCRdb's copy, which holds only in-frame ones; the method was immunoSEQ multiplex PCR. The repertoire holds 550,000 to 750,000 clones, with about 91% as singletons. The receptor was derived from a young man in good health. The sequenced material came from naive CD8+ T cells sorted from blood.

The CDR3 is CASSYRTDTQYF. As DNA, the CDR3 is TGTGCCAGCAGCTATCGAACAGATACGCAGTATTTT. The genes are TRBV5-8 and TRBJ2-3, with D unclear. Between the trimmed V and J ends, which lost 3 bases and 3 bases, there was a span of 5 bases. Germline CDR1 is SGHTS and CDR2 is YDEGEE. The CDR3 is made up of 12 amino acids.